Listed below are T cell receptor beta chains from one sample, sequenced in a study of T cells in tumors and immune-related adverse events. Sequencing used immunoSEQ multiplex PCR; TCRdb keeps in-frame clones, though not all of them. The sample lists about 22,000 clones, about nine tenths seen once, with 1.3% to 1.5% in the top ten. The sequenced sample was lymph node tissue, obtained from a patient treated with anti-PD-1 therapy. Receptors originate from a female donor with metastatic renal cell carcinoma. Each CDR3 is given with its conserved first and last residue. Fields, in order: V gene, clone size, J gene, D gene, CDR3 length, CDR3 protein, CDR3 DNA. D genes are given only for firm matches. A row's size may be missing; if present it is once, few, many or a size class.

TRBV9	NA	TRBJ1-4	TRBD1	16	CASSELPGQDNEKLFF	TGTGCCAGCAGCGAACTCCCGGGACAGGATAATGAAAAACTGTTTTTT
TRBV29-1	NA	TRBJ2-3	TRBD1	10	CGTGTDTQYF	TGTGGGACAGGCACAGATACGCAGTATTTT
TRBV19	once	TRBJ2-1	NA	15	CASSIRGASFNEQFF	TGTGCCAGTAGTATAAGAGGGGCCTCCTTTAATGAGCAGTTCTTC
TRBV4-1	once	TRBJ2-4	TRBD2	17	CASSHVAGGRAKNIQYF	TGCGCCAGCAGCCACGTAGCGGGGGGGCGTGCCAAAAACATTCAGTACTTC
TRBV4-3	NA	TRBJ1-2	NA	13	CASSHGIGYGYTF	TGCGCCAGCAGCCACGGGATAGGTTATGGCTACACCTTC
TRBV30	NA	TRBJ2-7	NA	11	CAWTITGQQYF	TGTGCCTGGACGATCACGGGACAGCAGTACTTC
TRBV15	once	TRBJ1-2	NA	14	CATSIERQNYGYTF	TGTGCCACCAGCATAGAGAGGCAAAACTATGGCTACACCTTC
TRBV5-4	NA	TRBJ2-5	TRBD2	16	CASSRELAGGQETQYF	TGTGCCAGCAGCAGAGAACTAGCGGGGGGCCAAGAGACCCAGTACTTC
TRBV7-6	NA	TRBJ2-5	NA	16	CASSQTQQGRKETQYF	TGTGCCAGCAGCCAAACCCAACAGGGCCGAAAAGAGACCCAGTACTTC
TRBV5-4	NA	TRBJ2-7	NA	15	CASSLSRDPSREQYF	TGTGCCAGCAGCTTGTCCCGGGACCCTTCCCGGGAGCAGTACTTC
TRBV7-9	few	TRBJ1-6	TRBD1	15	CASSGVTGVYSPLHF	TGTGCCAGCAGCGGGGTTACAGGGGTCTATTCACCCCTCCACTTT
TRBV5-6	NA	TRBJ2-1	TRBD1	16	CASSSGTGVLYNEQFF	TGTGCCAGCAGCTCCGGGACAGGGGTTTTATACAATGAGCAGTTCTTC
TRBV5-1	NA	TRBJ2-5	NA	13	CASSPNVGETQYF	TGCGCCAGCAGCCCCAACGTTGGGGAGACCCAGTACTTC
TRBV5-1	NA	TRBJ2-1	NA	18	CASSEFSVSQPGNNEQFF	TGCGCCAGTTCCGAGTTCTCAGTCAGTCAACCAGGTAACAATGAGCAGTTCTTC
TRBV19	NA	TRBJ1-2	NA	14	CASSRDLYLYGYTF	TGTGCCAGCAGCAGGGATCTATACCTCTATGGCTACACCTTC
TRBV18	once	TRBJ2-7	NA	12	CASSPAEHEQYF	TGTGCCAGCTCACCCGCCGAACACGAGCAGTACTTC
TRBV19	NA	TRBJ2-4	NA	15	CASSIGYGRGNIQYF	TGTGCCAGTAGTATTGGGTACGGGAGAGGAAACATTCAGTACTTC
TRBV10-1	NA	TRBJ2-3	NA	14	CASSRDPQSDTQYF	TGCGCCAGCAGCCGGGACCCCCAGTCCGATACGCAGTATTTT
TRBV6-4	NA	TRBJ1-1	TRBD1	15	CASKPDRGVGSEAFF	TGTGCCAGCAAACCCGACAGGGGGGTAGGGTCTGAAGCTTTCTTT
TRBV6-5	NA	TRBJ2-7	NA	14	CASRRSIGPSEQYF	TGTGCCAGCAGGCGTTCGATTGGACCCTCCGAGCAGTACTTC
TRBV4-1	once	TRBJ2-1	TRBD2	15	CASSFSGSSYNEQFF	TGCGCCAGCAGCTTCAGCGGGAGCTCCTACAATGAGCAGTTCTTC
TRBV13	NA	TRBJ2-7	TRBD2	16	CASSLGTGTSGFEQYF	TGTGCCAGCAGCTTAGGGACCGGGACTAGCGGATTTGAGCAGTACTTC
TRBV27	NA	TRBJ2-7	TRBD1	14	CASSLGQGTYEQYF	TGTGCCAGCAGTTTAGGACAGGGCACCTACGAGCAGTACTTC
TRBV5-1	NA	TRBJ1-1	NA	15	CASSLEKMGNTEAFF	TGCGCCAGCAGCTTGGAAAAAATGGGGAACACTGAAGCTTTCTTT
TRBV6-5	NA	TRBJ1-2	TRBD1	15	CASSYLGQGGGGYTF	TGTGCCAGCAGTTACCTGGGACAGGGAGGAGGTGGCTACACCTTC
TRBV5-1	NA	TRBJ2-5	TRBD2	16	CASSLSLAGGVETQYF	TGCGCCAGCAGCTTGTCGCTAGCGGGGGGGGTCGAGACCCAGTACTTC